This TCR beta chain was sequenced for a study of blood T cells in healthy people across ages. A sample-barcoded 5' primer and a J-beta primer mix were used in a second PCR of about 7 to 12 cycles. TCRdb re-analysed the 5' RACE reads in MiXCR, keeping a single row per CDR3 protein. The sample has 760,000 or so distinct CDR3 sequences, just under 25% seen once; the top ten hold 9.4%. These data were also reused for a study on T cells of mothers and their children. That paper states: There was no detection of any persistent microchimeric T cell clones.

The sample consisted of blood. The sequence derives from a boy between 10 and 17 years old in good health.

This CDR3 reads CASSLGPGIETQYF. The CDR3, as DNA: TGTGCCAGCAGCCTGGGACCGGGGATAGAGACCCAGTACTTC. V usage is TRBV7-2 and J usage is TRBJ2-5; D possibly matches TRBD1 or TRBD2 (5 bases each). Trimming took 5 bases from V and 4 from J, leaving 14 bases between them. Germline values: CDR1 SGHTA, CDR2 FQGNSA. The CDR3 length is 14 residues.